This passage covers 30 T cell receptor beta chains from one sample sequenced in a study of blood T cell repertoires in COVID-19. Using immunoSEQ multiplex PCR, the repertoire was profiled, and TCRdb retains in-frame clones only, with some absent. The sample carries about 190,000 clones, about nine tenths recorded once. The sample was peripheral blood. These TCRs come from a man aged 30 to 45 with acute or convalescent COVID-19.

Here the CDR3 reads CASSSQGVLHSPLHF. In DNA, the CDR3 is TGTGCCAGCAGCTCTCAGGGGGTTTTACATTCACCCCTCCACTTT. The chain links TRBV5-6 to TRBJ1-6; TRBD1 matches 7 bases. Trimming took 3 bases from V and 8 from J; bases not matched to a gene: 8. CDR1 and CDR2 from the germline V gene are SGHDT and YYEEEE. The CDR3 consists of 15 residues. Using reference TRBV5-6 and TRBJ1-6 for the parts outside the CDR3, the full variable domain is DAGVTQSPTHLIKTRGQQVTLRCSPKSGHDTVSWYQQALGQGPQFIFQYYEEEERQRGNFPDRFSGHQFPNYSSELNVNALLLGDSALYLCASSSQGVLHSPLHFGNGTRLTVT.

The chain has TRBV18 and TRBJ2-3; a possible D gene is TRBD1 (6 bases). Trimming shortened V by 4 bases and J by 6 bases, and 14 bases separated the two germline ends. This CDR3 has 14 residues. CDR1 is KGHSH and CDR2 is LQKENI in the germline V gene. In DNA form, the CDR3 reads TGTGCCAGCTCACAAGTGTATGGGGGCGATACGCAGTATTTT. Its translation is CASSQVYGGDTQYF.

V gene TRBV20-1 combines with J gene TRBJ1-5; 7 bases are shared with TRBD1. J gave up 7 bases and V 3 bases, and 9 bases lay outside the gene matches. Per the germline V gene, CDR1 is DFQATT and CDR2 is SNEGSKA (reference sequence). The CDR3 consists of 14 residues. This chain's CDR3 is CSASSGTAIQPQHF. As DNA, the CDR3 is TGCAGTGCTAGTTCCGGGACAGCTATCCAGCCCCAGCATTTT.

The chain recombines TRBV28 with TRBJ2-3, with D perhaps matching TRBD1 (6 bases). The CDR3 extends over 14 amino acids. CDR1 is MDHEN, CDR2 SYDVKM, per germline. Trimming removed 5 bases at V and 8 bases at J, with 17 bases between. The CDR3: CASSPAVGQVTQYF. The DNA of the CDR3 is TGTGCCAGCAGTCCAGCAGTGGGACAAGTTACGCAGTATTTT.

This chain connects TRBV29-1 to TRBJ2-6; the match to TRBD1 covers 9 bases. The CDR3 spans 16 residues. Germline CDR1 and CDR2: SQVTM and ANQGSEA. V lost 7 bases, J lost 2 bases, and 9 bases stayed unmatched. The CDR3 sequence: CSAVEQGAPGANVLTF. Here the CDR3 DNA reads TGCAGCGCTGTCGAACAGGGGGCGCCTGGGGCCAACGTCCTGACTTTC.

A word on this clone: Germline is not matched at one junction end, which may reflect a read error. The chain is built from TRBV3-1 (or the pseudogene TRBV3-2) and TRBJ2-1, with 10 bases identical to TRBD2. Germline V gene sequence: CDR1 LGHDT, CDR2 YNNKEL (reference sequence). This CDR3 contains 12 residues. CDR3 DNA sequence: TGTGCCAGCAGCCAAGTTAGCGGGAGGAGAATCTTC. It yields the protein CASSQVSGRRIF.

The chain combines TRBV28 with TRBJ1-4, with D unclear. V was pared by 6 bases and J by 4 bases, with 21 bases between. The CDR3 is 17 amino acids. From germline, CDR1 is MDHEN and CDR2 SYDVKM. CDR3 region: CASSRNSGGRSNEKLFF. CDR3 DNA sequence: TGTGCCAGCAGCCGAAACTCAGGAGGACGAAGTAATGAAAAACTGTTTTTT.

This clone was counted only a few times. The chain links TRBV27 to TRBJ2-1, with D possibly TRBD1 on 5 matching bases. The germline V gene encodes CDR1 MNHEY and CDR2 SMNVEV (reference sequence). Trimming cost V 1 base and J 8 bases, with 12 bases left between them. The CDR3 contains 14 residues. The CDR3 sequence is CASSLFPGSDEQFF. CDR3 coding DNA: TGTGCCAGCAGTTTATTTCCAGGGTCGGATGAGCAGTTCTTC.

CDR3 residues: CASTSGSHEQYF. The CDR3, as DNA: TGTGCCAGCACCAGCGGGAGCCACGAGCAGTACTTC. The chain is built from TRBV28 and TRBJ2-7; TRBD2 aligns across 8 bases. CDR3 length: 12 residues. Germline V gives CDR1 MDHEN, CDR2 SYDVKM. Germline trimming cut 7 bases from V and 5 bases from J; bases unmatched to any gene: 4.

The rearrangement joins TRBV29-1 to TRBJ2-1; 7 bases line up with TRBD1. With V trimmed by 7 bases and J by 6 bases, 12 bases remained unmatched. This CDR3 region has 14 residues. The germline V gene encodes CDR1 SQVTM and CDR2 ANQGSEA. The CDR3: CSAVEGAFSNEQFF. The CDR3 region has the DNA TGCAGCGCTGTTGAGGGGGCATTCTCCAATGAGCAGTTCTTC.

The chain couples TRBV25-1 to TRBJ1-3, with 10 nucleotides matching TRBD1. This CDR3 spans 15 amino acids. V shed 4 bases and J 3 bases; nucleotides not matched to a gene: 3. Germline V lookup: CDR1 MGHDK, CDR2 SYGVNS. The CDR3 here is CASSGQGAGGNTIYF. The CDR3 DNA is TGTGCCAGCAGTGGACAGGGGGCAGGTGGAAACACCATATATTTT.

The chain uses TRBV19 and TRBJ2-7; D is perhaps TRBD2 (5 bases). This CDR3 is 15 amino acids long. CDR1 and CDR2 from the germline V gene are LNHDA and SQIVND (reference sequence). The V gene lost 5 bases and the J gene lost 2 bases, with 16 bases spanning the gap. The chain's CDR3 is CASSLKYGVPYEQYF. As DNA, the CDR3 is TGTGCCAGTAGTTTAAAATACGGGGTCCCCTACGAGCAGTACTTC.

The CDR3 here is CASSYSWQGNTEAFF. In nucleotides, the CDR3 is TGTGCCAGCAGTTACTCGTGGCAGGGGAACACTGAAGCTTTCTTT. The rearrangement joins TRBV6-5 to TRBJ1-1; D possibly corresponds to TRBD1 (5 bases). The CDR3 length is 15 residues. With 0 bases removed from V and 1 base from J, the gap between germline ends came to 9 bases. The germline gives CDR1 MNHEY, CDR2 SVGAGI.

This rearrangement joins TRBV2 to TRBJ1-2; 7 bases agree with TRBD1. The germline gives CDR1 SNHLY, CDR2 FYNNEI. This CDR3 is 13 amino acids long. Losses at the gene ends were 8 bases for V and 4 bases for J; bases not matched to a gene: 7. The CDR3 reads CASHRGFGYGYTF. The CDR3 DNA reads as TGTGCCAGCCACAGGGGCTTCGGCTATGGCTACACCTTC.

The chain is built from TRBV6-1 and TRBJ1-1, with D perhaps TRBD1 (5 bases). The V end was cut by 4 bases, the J end by 6 bases, with 24 bases between. The CDR3 extends over 17 amino acids. Germline V gene lookup returns CDR1 MNHNS and CDR2 SASEGT. CDR3 region: CASSVRPTGAGGAEAFF. Written as DNA, the CDR3 is TGTGCCAGCAGTGTCAGACCCACCGGGGCCGGGGGGGCTGAAGCTTTCTTT.

This chain connects TRBV6-4 to TRBJ1-2; no clear D. Germline V gene sequence: CDR1 MRHNA, CDR2 SNTAGT. This CDR3 has 13 residues. V lost 10 bases and J 7 bases, leaving 19 bases between the germline ends. The CDR3 spells CANGVAGRRGYTF. The DNA of the CDR3 is TGTGCCAACGGGGTGGCTGGGCGCCGTGGCTACACCTTC.

V is TRBV5-4 and J is TRBJ2-5, with D maybe TRBD2 (5 bases). Trimming left V 3 bases short and J 3 bases short, with 12 bases between. The CDR3 contains 14 residues. The V gene's germline CDR1 is SGHNT and CDR2 YYREEE (reference sequence). CDR3 in amino acids: CASSSIGKEETQYF. The DNA of the CDR3 is TGTGCCAGCAGCTCCATCGGGAAGGAAGAGACCCAGTACTTC.

J is TRBJ1-4 and V is TRBV4-1; 9 bases agree with TRBD1. The germline V gene has CDR1 MGHRA and CDR2 YSYEKL. V was clipped by 5 bases and J by 7 bases; unmatched bases: 5. This CDR3 spans 14 amino acids. CDR3 coding DNA: TGCGCCAGCAGCGGCGGACAGGGGACTGAAAAACTGTTTTTT. Translating it yields CASSGGQGTEKLFF.

The CDR3 region is CATSRVRTASGNTIYF. The CDR3 nucleotides are TGTGCCACCAGCAGAGTAAGGACAGCCTCTGGAAACACCATATATTTT. The chain carries TRBV15 and TRBJ1-3, with D possibly TRBD1 on 6 matching bases. CDR1 and CDR2 (germline): LNHNV, YYDKDF (reference sequence). CDR3 length equals 16 residues. V was shortened by 1 base and J by 0 bases, with 10 bases between the two germline ends.

The rearrangement uses TRBV19 and TRBJ1-2, with 7 bases identical to TRBD1. The CDR3 length is 13 residues. The trim removed 4 bases at V and 7 bases at J, leaving 6 bases unmatched. Germline CDR1 LNHDA, CDR2 SQIVND (reference sequence). Here the CDR3 DNA reads TGTGCCAGTAGTAGGGACAGTTCTCCTGGCTACACCTTC. Translation: CASSRDSSPGYTF.

V and J are TRBV5-4 and TRBJ2-2, with 14 bases identical to TRBD2. Germline CDR1 and CDR2: SGHNT and YYREEE (reference sequence). With 0 bases clipped from V and 4 bases from J, the junction kept 2 bases outside the gene matches. The CDR3 spans 17 residues. CDR3 amino acids: CASSLGGLAGATGELFF. CDR3 sequence (DNA): TGTGCCAGCAGCTTGGGGGGACTAGCGGGAGCCACCGGGGAGCTGTTTTTT.

The V and J genes are TRBV5-1 and TRBJ1-5; the D gene is possibly TRBD1 (6 bases). Germline lookup yields CDR1 SGHRS and CDR2 YFSETQ. This CDR3 region has 14 residues. V lost 4 bases and J lost 0, with 8 bases in between. CDR3 residues: CASSRTDSNQPQHF. Written as DNA, the CDR3 is TGCGCCAGCAGCCGGACAGATAGCAATCAGCCCCAGCATTTT.

The gene calls are TRBV5-4 and TRBJ1-2; 7 nucleotides align to TRBD1. This CDR3 spans 15 amino acids. Trimming removed 4 bases from V and 8 bases from J; junction bases left unmatched: 14. CDR1 and CDR2 from the germline V gene are SGHNT and YYREEE (reference sequence). Here the CDR3 DNA reads TGTGCCAGCAGCACCCGGGACAGAATTCTCGGGGGCTACACCTTC. Translating it yields CASSTRDRILGGYTF.

The rearrangement uses TRBV6-5 and TRBJ2-7; D may be TRBD1 (5 bases). The CDR3 spans 14 residues. Looked up from germline, CDR1 is MNHEY and CDR2 is SVGAGI. V dropped 2 bases and J dropped 3 bases, with 11 bases sitting between them. CDR3 region: CASSYVGPFYEQYF. CDR3 in DNA: TGTGCCAGCAGTTACGTGGGGCCATTCTACGAGCAGTACTTC.

The DNA of the CDR3 is TGTGCCAGCGCCGGGGACAGGCATAATTCACCCCTCCACTTT. This sequence encodes CASAGDRHNSPLHF. This sequence joins TRBV2 and TRBJ1-6, with TRBD1 matching over 8 bases. Germline lookup yields CDR1 SNHLY and CDR2 FYNNEI. The V gene end was trimmed by 8 bases and the J gene end by 5 bases; junction bases not matched to a gene: 5. CDR3 length equals 14 residues.

V and J are TRBV28 and TRBJ2-5, with 11 bases fitting TRBD2. V lost 1 base and J lost 2; bases outside the gene matches: 9. In germline, CDR1 is MDHEN, CDR2 SYDVKM. CDR3 length: 18 amino acids. DNA for the CDR3: TGTGCCAGCAGTTTATTTAAAGCGAGACTAGCGGGACAAGAGACCCAGTACTTC. Residues: CASSLFKARLAGQETQYF.

The count of this clone is one. This chain joins TRBV3-1 (or the pseudogene TRBV3-2) and TRBJ2-1, with D maybe TRBD1 (6 bases). The CDR3 is made up of 12 amino acids. Trimming left V 4 bases short and J 10 bases short, with 11 bases between. CDR1 is LGHDT, CDR2 YNNKEL, per germline (reference sequence). CDR3: CASSRQGNEQFF. CDR3 coding DNA: TGTGCCAGCAGCCGCCAGGGGAACGAGCAGTTCTTC.

The chain is built from TRBV7-9 and TRBJ1-6; D is ambiguous. Trimming removed 2 bases from V and 2 bases from J, with 19 bases in between. The germline V gene has CDR1 SEHNR and CDR2 FQNEAQ (reference sequence). The CDR3 extends over 19 amino acids. In DNA form, the CDR3 reads TGTGCCAGCAGCTTAATGAACAGCGGGGAAGTGCCCTATAATTCACCCCTCCACTTT. Amino acid sequence: CASSLMNSGEVPYNSPLHF.

The genes are TRBV10-3 and TRBJ2-5, with 8 bases identical to TRBD2. The germline V gene encodes CDR1 ENHRY and CDR2 SYGVKD. The CDR3 loop spans 14 amino acids. With V trimmed by 11 bases and J by 6 bases, 14 bases remained unmatched. CDR3 coding DNA: TGTGCCGCCGGCCCGGGGGGGGAGTTTAAGACCCAGTACTTC. Protein: CAAGPGGEFKTQYF.

The chain employs TRBV7-8 and TRBJ2-7, with 8 positions matching TRBD1. CDR3 size: 15 residues. The junction had 6 bases not matched to a gene; V was cut back by 1 base and J by 4 bases. Germline V gene data show CDR1 as SGHVS and CDR2 as FQNEAQ. The CDR3: CASSLVGRGQYEQYF. In nucleotides, the CDR3 is TGTGCCAGCAGCTTAGTCGGCAGGGGGCAGTACGAGCAGTACTTC.